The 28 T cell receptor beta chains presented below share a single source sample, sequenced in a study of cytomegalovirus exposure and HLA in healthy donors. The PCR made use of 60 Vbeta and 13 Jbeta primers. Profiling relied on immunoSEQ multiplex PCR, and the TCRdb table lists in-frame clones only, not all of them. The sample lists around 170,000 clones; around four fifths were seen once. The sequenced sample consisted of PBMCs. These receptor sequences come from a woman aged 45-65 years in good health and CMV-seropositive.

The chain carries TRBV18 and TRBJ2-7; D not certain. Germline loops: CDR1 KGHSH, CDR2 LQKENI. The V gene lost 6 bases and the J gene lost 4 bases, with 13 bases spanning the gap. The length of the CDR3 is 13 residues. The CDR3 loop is CASSPGNQYEQYF. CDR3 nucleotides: TGTGCCAGCTCCCCGGGTAATCAGTACGAGCAGTACTTC.

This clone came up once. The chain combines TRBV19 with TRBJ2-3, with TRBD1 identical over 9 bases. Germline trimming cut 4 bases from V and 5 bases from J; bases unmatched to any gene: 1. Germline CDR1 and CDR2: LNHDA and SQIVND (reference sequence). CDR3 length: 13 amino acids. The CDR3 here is CASSTTGGDTQYF. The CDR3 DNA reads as TGTGCCAGTAGTACGACAGGGGGAGATACGCAGTATTTT.

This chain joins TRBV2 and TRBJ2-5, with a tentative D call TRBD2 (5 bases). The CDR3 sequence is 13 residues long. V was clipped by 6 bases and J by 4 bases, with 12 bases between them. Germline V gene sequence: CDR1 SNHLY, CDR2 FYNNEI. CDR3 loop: CASSGIRGETQYF. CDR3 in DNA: TGTGCCAGCAGCGGGATTAGAGGAGAGACCCAGTACTTC.

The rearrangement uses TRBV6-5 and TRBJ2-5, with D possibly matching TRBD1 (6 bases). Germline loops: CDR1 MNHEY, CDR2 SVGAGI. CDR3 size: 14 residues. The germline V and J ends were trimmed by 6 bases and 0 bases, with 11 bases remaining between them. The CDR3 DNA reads TGTGCCAGCAGCCCCGGACAGCACCAAGAGACCCAGTACTTC. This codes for CASSPGQHQETQYF.

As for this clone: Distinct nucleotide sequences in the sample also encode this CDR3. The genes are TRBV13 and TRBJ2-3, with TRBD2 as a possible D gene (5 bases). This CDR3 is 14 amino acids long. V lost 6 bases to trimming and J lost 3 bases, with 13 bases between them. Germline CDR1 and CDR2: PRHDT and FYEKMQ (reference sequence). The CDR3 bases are TGTGCCAGCAGATCCCCGTCGGGGACAGATACGCAGTATTTT. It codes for CASRSPSGTDTQYF.

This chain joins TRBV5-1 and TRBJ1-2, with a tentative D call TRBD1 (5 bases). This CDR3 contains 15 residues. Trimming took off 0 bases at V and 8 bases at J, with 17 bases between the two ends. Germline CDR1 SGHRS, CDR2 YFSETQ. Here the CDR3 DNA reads TGCGCCAGCAGCTTGGAGGTGACAGTAATGGGCGGCTACACCTTC. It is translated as CASSLEVTVMGGYTF.

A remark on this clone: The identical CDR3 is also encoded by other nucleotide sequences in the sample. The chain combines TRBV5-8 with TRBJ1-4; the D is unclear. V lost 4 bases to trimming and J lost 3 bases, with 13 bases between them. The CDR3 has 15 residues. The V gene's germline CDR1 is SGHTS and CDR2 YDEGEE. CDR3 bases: TGTGCCAGCAGCCCGGCGGGGAGAGCTAATGAAAAACTGTTTTTT. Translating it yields CASSPAGRANEKLFF.

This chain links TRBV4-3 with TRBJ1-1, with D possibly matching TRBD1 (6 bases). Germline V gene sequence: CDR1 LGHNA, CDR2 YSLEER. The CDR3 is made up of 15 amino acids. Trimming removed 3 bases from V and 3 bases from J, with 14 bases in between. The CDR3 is CASSHPDRSYTEAFF. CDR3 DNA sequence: TGCGCCAGCAGCCACCCCGACAGGTCTTACACTGAAGCTTTCTTT.

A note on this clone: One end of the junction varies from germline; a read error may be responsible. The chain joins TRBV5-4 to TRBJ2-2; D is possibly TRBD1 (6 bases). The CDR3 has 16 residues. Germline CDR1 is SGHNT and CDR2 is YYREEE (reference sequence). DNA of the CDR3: TGTGCCAGCACCCTAAATGGGGGTATACAGGGACGGGGAGCTGTTTTT. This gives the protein CASTLNGGIQGRGAVF.

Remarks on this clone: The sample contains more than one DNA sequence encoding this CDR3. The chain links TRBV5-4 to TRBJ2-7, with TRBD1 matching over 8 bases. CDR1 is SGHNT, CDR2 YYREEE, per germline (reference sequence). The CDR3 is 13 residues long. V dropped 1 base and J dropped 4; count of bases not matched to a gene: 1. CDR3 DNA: TGTGCCAGCAGCTTGCAGGGGGCGTACGAGCAGTACTTC. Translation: CASSLQGAYEQYF.

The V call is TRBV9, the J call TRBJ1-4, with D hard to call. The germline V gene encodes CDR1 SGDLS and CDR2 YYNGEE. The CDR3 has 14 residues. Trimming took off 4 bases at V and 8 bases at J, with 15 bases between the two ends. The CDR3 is CASSFSGRAEKLFF. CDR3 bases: TGTGCCAGCAGCTTTTCGGGGAGGGCGGAAAAACTGTTTTTT.

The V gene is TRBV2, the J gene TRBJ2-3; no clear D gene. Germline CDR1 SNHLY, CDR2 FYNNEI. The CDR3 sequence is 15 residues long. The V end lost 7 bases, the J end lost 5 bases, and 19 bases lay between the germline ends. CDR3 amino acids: CASKRSAPSGDTQYF. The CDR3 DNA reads TGTGCCAGCAAACGCTCCGCCCCATCCGGAGATACGCAGTATTTT.

The CDR3 sequence: CASSQGGAMNIQYF. The CDR3 DNA follows: TGTGCCAGCAGCCAAGGAGGGGCAATGAACATTCAGTACTTC. This chain links TRBV7-8 with TRBJ2-4; D might be TRBD2 (6 bases). CDR1 and CDR2 (germline): SGHVS, FQNEAQ. The germline V and J ends were trimmed by 5 bases and 7 bases, with 15 bases remaining between them. The CDR3 totals 14 residues.

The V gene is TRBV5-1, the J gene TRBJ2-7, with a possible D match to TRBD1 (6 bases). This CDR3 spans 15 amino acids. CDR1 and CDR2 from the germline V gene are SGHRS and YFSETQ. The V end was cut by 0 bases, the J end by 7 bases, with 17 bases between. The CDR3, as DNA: TGCGCCAGCAGCTTGGCTGGACAGTGGGGTAGGGAGCAGTACTTC. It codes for CASSLAGQWGREQYF.

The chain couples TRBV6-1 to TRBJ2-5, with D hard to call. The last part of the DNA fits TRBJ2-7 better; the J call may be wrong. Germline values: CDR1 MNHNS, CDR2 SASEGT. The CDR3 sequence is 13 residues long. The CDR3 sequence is CASSEGPRYEQYF. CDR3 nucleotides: TGTGCCAGCAGTGAAGGTCCGCGGTACGAGCAGTACTTC.

The CDR3 region has the DNA TGTGCCAGCAGTCGGGACAGGGGGCATTCACCCCTCCACTTT. Protein sequence: CASSRDRGHSPLHF. The chain is built from TRBV6-5 and TRBJ1-6; 12 positions agree with TRBD1. CDR3 length: 14 amino acids. V lost 5 bases to trimming and J lost 8 bases; unmatched junction nucleotides: 1. The germline gives CDR1 MNHEY, CDR2 SVGAGI.

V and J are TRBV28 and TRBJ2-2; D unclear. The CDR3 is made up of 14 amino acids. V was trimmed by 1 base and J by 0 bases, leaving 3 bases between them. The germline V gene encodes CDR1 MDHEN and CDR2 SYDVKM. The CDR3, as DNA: TGTGCCAGCAGTTTATCAGCGAACACCGGGGAGCTGTTTTTT. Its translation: CASSLSANTGELFF. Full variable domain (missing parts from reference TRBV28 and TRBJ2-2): DVKVTQSSRYLVKRTGEKVFLECVQDMDHENMFWYRQDPGLGLRLIYFSYDVKMKEKGDIPEGYSVSREKKERFSLILESASTNQTSMYLCASSLSANTGELFFGEGSRLTVL.

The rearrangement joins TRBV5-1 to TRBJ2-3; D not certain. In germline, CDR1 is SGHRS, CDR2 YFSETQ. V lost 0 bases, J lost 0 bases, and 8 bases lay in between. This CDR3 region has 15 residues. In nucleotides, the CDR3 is TGCGCCAGCAGCTTGGAATGGAGTAGCACAGATACGCAGTATTTT. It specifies CASSLEWSSTDTQYF.

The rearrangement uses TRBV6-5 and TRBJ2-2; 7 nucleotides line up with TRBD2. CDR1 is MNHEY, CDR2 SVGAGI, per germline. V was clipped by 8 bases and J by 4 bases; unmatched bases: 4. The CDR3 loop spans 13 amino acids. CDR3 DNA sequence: TGTGCCAGCTCAACGGGGGGCACCGGGGAGCTGTTTTTT. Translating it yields CASSTGGTGELFF.

The CDR3 spells CASSPTGGKGEKLFF. The CDR3 DNA is TGTGCCAGCAGCCCTACGGGGGGAAAGGGTGAAAAACTGTTTTTT. The chain recombines TRBV5-6 with TRBJ1-4, with D possibly matching TRBD1 (5 bases). Trimming cost V 4 bases and J 7 bases, with 17 bases left between them. The V gene's germline CDR1 is SGHDT and CDR2 YYEEEE. The CDR3 runs 15 residues.

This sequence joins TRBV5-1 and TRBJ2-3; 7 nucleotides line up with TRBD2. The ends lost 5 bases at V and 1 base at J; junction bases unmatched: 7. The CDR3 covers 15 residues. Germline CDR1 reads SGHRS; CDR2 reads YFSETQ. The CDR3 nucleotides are TGCGCCAGCAGGGAACGGGGGGACCGCACAGATACGCAGTATTTT. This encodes CASRERGDRTDTQYF.

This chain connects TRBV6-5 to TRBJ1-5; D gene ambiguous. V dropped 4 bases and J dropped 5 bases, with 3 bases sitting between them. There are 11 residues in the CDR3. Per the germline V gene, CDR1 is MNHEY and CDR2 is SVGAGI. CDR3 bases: TGTGCCAGCAGTTCCGATCAGCCCCAGCATTTT. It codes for CASSSDQPQHF.

The CDR3 protein is CAWSGTGGRAFF. The CDR3 nucleotides read TGTGCCTGGAGCGGGACAGGGGGCAGGGCTTTCTTT. The chain recombines TRBV30 with TRBJ1-1, with 12 bases fitting TRBD1. Germline CDR1 and CDR2: GTSNPN and SVGIG (reference sequence). V was pared by 3 bases and J by 11 bases, with 4 bases of the junction left unmatched. The CDR3 runs to 12 residues.

The CDR3, as DNA: TGTGCCAGCAGGAATAGACAGGGCGGTTACGAAAAACTGTTTTTT. Its protein product is CASRNRQGGYEKLFF. This rearrangement joins TRBV28 to TRBJ1-4; 7 bases are shared with TRBD1. V was pared by 6 bases and J by 8 bases, with 12 bases of the junction left unmatched. Germline V lookup: CDR1 MDHEN, CDR2 SYDVKM. The CDR3 consists of 15 residues.

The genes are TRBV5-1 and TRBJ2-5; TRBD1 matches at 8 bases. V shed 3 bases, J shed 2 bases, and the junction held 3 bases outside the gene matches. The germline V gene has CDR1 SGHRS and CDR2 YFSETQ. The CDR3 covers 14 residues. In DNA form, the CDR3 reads TGCGCCAGCAGCTCTGGGACAGGACAAGAGACCCAGTACTTC. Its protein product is CASSSGTGQETQYF.

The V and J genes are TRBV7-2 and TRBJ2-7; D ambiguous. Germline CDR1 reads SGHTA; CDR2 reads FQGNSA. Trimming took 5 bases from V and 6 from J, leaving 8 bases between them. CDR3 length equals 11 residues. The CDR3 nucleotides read TGTGCCAGCAGCCCAGAACGCGAGCAGTACTTC. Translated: CASSPEREQYF.

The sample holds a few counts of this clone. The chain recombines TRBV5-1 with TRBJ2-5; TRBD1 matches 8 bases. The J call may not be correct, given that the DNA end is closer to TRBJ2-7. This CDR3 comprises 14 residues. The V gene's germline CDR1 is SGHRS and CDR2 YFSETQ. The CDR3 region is CASSFGQGSYEQYF. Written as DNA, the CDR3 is TGCGCCAGCAGCTTCGGACAGGGCTCCTACGAGCAGTACTTC.

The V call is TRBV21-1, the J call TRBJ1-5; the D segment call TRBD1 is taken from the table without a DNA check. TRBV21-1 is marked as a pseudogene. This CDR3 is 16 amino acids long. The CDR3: CASMGQGEYSNQPQHF. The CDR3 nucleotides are TGTGCCAGCATGGGACAGGGGGAATATAGCAATCAGCCCCAGCATTTT.